The next 7 T cell receptor beta chains were all read from a single sample in a study of identical twins' blood T cells. Via MiXCR, TCRdb re-called the 5' RACE reads, giving one row per CDR3 protein. The sample consists of hundreds of thousands of distinct CDR3 sequences, over 25% of them appearing once. The sequencing sample was made of PBMCs. The receptors here all came from a woman aged 18 to 50 in good health.

The rearrangement joins TRBV7-9 to TRBJ1-1, with 10 bases identical to TRBD1. CDR3 size: 15 residues. J lost 6 bases, V lost 7 bases, and 11 bases had no gene match. Germline V gives CDR1 SEHNR, CDR2 FQNEAQ (reference sequence). DNA for the CDR3: TGTGCCAGCATCTTCGACAGGGGGCGAGAGGCTGAAGCTTTCTTT. Encoded protein: CASIFDRGREAEAFF.

V usage is TRBV3-1 and J usage is TRBJ1-5, with a weak D call TRBD1 (5 bases). Trimming took off 4 bases at V and 5 bases at J, with 9 bases between the two ends. The germline V gene encodes CDR1 LGHDT and CDR2 YNNKEL (reference sequence). This CDR3 is 13 amino acids long. The CDR3 loop reads CASSRPGDQPQHF. CDR3 bases: TGTGCCAGCAGCCGTCCGGGGGATCAGCCCCAGCATTTT.

This clonotype was observed at least ten times. The rearrangement uses TRBV12-3 or TRBV12-4 and TRBJ2-1; no definite D call. There are 14 residues in the CDR3. V shed 1 base and J shed 0 bases, with 4 bases lying between them. CDR3 nucleotides: TGTGCCAGCAGTTTAGAGGGCTCCTACAATGAGCAGTTCTTC. Its translation: CASSLEGSYNEQFF.

A remark on this clonotype: With a much larger clone just one base away, this may be a read error. This rearrangement joins TRBV29-1 to TRBJ1-5; D not certain. Germline CDR1 is SQVTM and CDR2 is ANQGSEA. The CDR3 runs to 13 residues. Trimming stripped 4 bases from V and 7 bases from J, with 14 bases between. The CDR3 loop is CSVVWWPAQPQHF. CDR3 bases: TGCAGCGTTGTATGGTGGCCGGCGCAGCCCCAGCATTTT.

V gene TRBV10-3 combines with J gene TRBJ2-1, with TRBD2 identical over 10 bases. The CDR3 contains 14 residues. J gave up 3 bases and V 8 bases, and 4 bases lay outside the gene matches. The germline gives CDR1 ENHRY, CDR2 SYGVKD. The DNA for the CDR3 is TGTGCCATCCGCGGACTAGCGGTCTACAATGAGCAGTTCTTC. Translated, it gives CAIRGLAVYNEQFF.

The chain joins TRBV27 to TRBJ1-3; D is undetermined. The CDR3 contains 15 residues. Germline CDR1 reads MNHEY; CDR2 reads SMNVEV (reference sequence). The V end lost 6 bases, the J end lost 5 bases, and 17 bases lay between the germline ends. The CDR3 loop reads CASRLFREARNTIYF. In DNA form, the CDR3 reads TGTGCCAGCAGACTCTTCCGGGAGGCAAGAAACACCATATATTTT.

The table lists this clonotype with a few counts. The chain is built from TRBV20-1 and TRBJ2-1, with 7 bases matching TRBD2. Losses at the gene ends were 7 bases for V and 2 bases for J; bases not matched to a gene: 5. The CDR3 loop spans 13 amino acids. Germline values: CDR1 DFQATT, CDR2 SNEGSKA (reference sequence). CDR3 sequence reads: CSVRSGAYNEQFF. DNA of the CDR3: TGCAGTGTACGAAGCGGGGCCTACAATGAGCAGTTCTTC.